The 18 T cell receptor beta chains below were found in one sample sequenced in a study of T cell repertoires in cytomegalovirus infection. One entry per CDR3 protein results from TCRdb running MiXCR on the reads. The repertoire has around 170,000 distinct CDR3 sequences, approximately 14% of them found once; the top ten carry 20% to 30%. Sequencing used PBMCs. The receptor source for this set is a human donor in good health (CMV status not recorded). Some clones in this sample may be carry-over from other donors' samples.

V and J are TRBV5-4 and TRBJ1-1; D unresolved. V was clipped by 0 bases and J by 4 bases, with 10 bases between them. CDR3 length: 14 amino acids. The germline V gene encodes CDR1 SGHNT and CDR2 YYREEE (reference sequence). The CDR3 region is CASSLATTSTEAFF. DNA for the CDR3: TGTGCCAGCAGCTTGGCCACGACCTCCACTGAAGCTTTCTTT.

V gene TRBV7-3 combines with J gene TRBJ2-7; D is possibly TRBD2 (6 bases). The length of the CDR3 is 15 residues. The V end was cut by 3 bases, the J end by 3 bases, with 15 bases between. Germline V gene data show CDR1 as SGHTA and CDR2 as FQGTGA. The CDR3 is CASSLAGGALYEQYF. In nucleotides, the CDR3 is TGTGCCAGCAGCTTGGCGGGCGGGGCCCTCTACGAGCAGTACTTC.

This clonotype was detected only a few times. V and J are TRBV3-1 and TRBJ1-3; D not certain. The CDR3 contains 15 residues. V was clipped by 4 bases and J by 0 bases, with 10 bases between them. The germline V gene encodes CDR1 LGHDT and CDR2 YNNKEL (reference sequence). DNA for the CDR3: TGTGCCAGCAGCCGGAACTTCCCCTCTGGAAACACCATATATTTT. This sequence encodes CASSRNFPSGNTIYF.

This clonotype was picked up many times. The chain couples TRBV7-8 to TRBJ2-7, with 8 bases lining up with TRBD2. Germline-derived CDR1 and CDR2 are SGHVS and FQNEAQ. V shed 3 bases, J shed 9 bases, and the junction held 28 bases outside the gene matches. This CDR3 region has 20 residues. CDR3 region: CASSFFRDKPGTRVRLGQYF. For the CDR3, the DNA is TGTGCCAGCAGCTTCTTCCGGGACAAGCCCGGGACTAGGGTCCGCCTCGGGCAGTACTTC.

This clonotype was observed many times. The rearrangement uses TRBV7-2 and TRBJ1-5; possible D gene TRBD1, 5 bases. The CDR3 length is 16 residues. The V end was cut by 6 bases, the J end by 2 bases, with 17 bases between. The germline CDR1 and CDR2 sequences are SGHTA and FQGNSA. In DNA form, the CDR3 reads TGTGCCAGCAGGAAGGTCGGGGGGGACGGCAATCAGCCCCAGCATTTT. This translates into CASRKVGGDGNQPQHF.

Ten or more counts support this clonotype. The chain couples TRBV6-1 to TRBJ2-3, with a possible D match to TRBD2 (6 bases). CDR3 length: 15 residues. Germline assignment: CDR1 MNHNS and CDR2 SASEGT. Between the trimmed V and J ends, which lost 6 bases and 2 bases, there was a span of 15 bases. CDR3 DNA: TGTGCCAGCAGGCCAGGCGGGGCAGCCACAGATACGCAGTATTTT. This gives the protein CASRPGGAATDTQYF.

This clonotype was counted at least ten times. The chain joins TRBV12-3 or TRBV12-4 to TRBJ2-3; D unclear. The CDR3 totals 15 residues. Trimming removed 6 bases from V and 1 base from J, with 14 bases in between. The CDR3 is CASSPGSEGTDTQYF. CDR3 DNA: TGTGCCAGCAGCCCGGGTTCCGAGGGCACAGATACGCAGTATTTT.

The chain joins TRBV5-1 to TRBJ1-1; TRBD1 aligns across 7 bases. The junction had 6 bases not matched to a gene; V was cut back by 0 bases and J by 4 bases. The CDR3 is made up of 15 amino acids. Germline V gene lookup returns CDR1 SGHRS and CDR2 YFSETQ. The CDR3 sequence: CASSLAGTDGTEAFF. In nucleotides, the CDR3 is TGCGCCAGCAGCTTGGCCGGGACAGACGGCACTGAAGCTTTCTTT.

There are many counts of this clonotype. The CDR3 spells CASSLVTQGNGYTF. CDR3 bases: TGCGCCAGCAGCTTAGTTACACAGGGTAACGGCTACACCTTC. This chain uses TRBV5-1 with TRBJ1-2, with D maybe TRBD1 (6 bases). Per germline, CDR1 SGHRS and CDR2 YFSETQ. Between the trimmed V and J ends, which lost 2 bases and 8 bases, there was a span of 16 bases. The CDR3 runs 14 residues.

There are many counts of this clonotype. The chain employs TRBV7-3 and TRBJ2-1; 11 bases line up with TRBD2. Germline CDR1 reads SGHTA; CDR2 reads FQGTGA. The CDR3 is 15 amino acids. V lost 3 bases to trimming and J lost 8 bases; unmatched junction nucleotides: 6. The DNA for the CDR3 is TGTGCCAGCAGCTTCCTACTAGCGGGAGTACATGAGCAGTTCTTC. Translated, it gives CASSFLLAGVHEQFF.

This clonotype was counted between two and nine times. This chain joins TRBV6-1 and TRBJ2-7; 10 bases map to TRBD2. Germline-derived CDR1 and CDR2 are MNHNS and SASEGT. V shed 6 bases and J 0 bases; nucleotides not matched to a gene: 5. The CDR3 runs 15 residues. Written as DNA, the CDR3 is TGTGCCAGCAGAACTAGCGGGAAGAGCTCCTACGAGCAGTACTTC. Protein product: CASRTSGKSSYEQYF.

Remarks on this clonotype: A read error may be the cause here, since a much bigger clone is one base away. The rearrangement uses TRBV28 and TRBJ1-1; TRBD1 aligns across 8 bases. J gave up 4 bases and V 6 bases, and 16 bases lay outside the gene matches. The CDR3 has 17 amino acids. Germline values: CDR1 MDHEN, CDR2 SYDVKM. CDR3 in DNA: TGTGCCAGCAGGTTACTTGGACAGGGCTTAGGGAGCACTGAAGCTTTCTTT. Amino acid sequence: CASRLLGQGLGSTEAFF.

The CDR3 DNA follows: TGTGCCAGCAGTTTATTCCTCCTTGAAGGCTACACCTTC. Amino acid sequence: CASSLFLLEGYTF. The chain uses TRBV12-3 or TRBV12-4 and TRBJ1-2; D remains ambiguous. This CDR3 region has 13 residues. Between the trimmed V and J ends, which lost 2 bases and 8 bases, there was a span of 12 bases.

The chain carries TRBV20-1 and TRBJ1-1; D ambiguous. The CDR3 loop spans 14 amino acids. V dropped 2 bases and J dropped 9 bases, with 19 bases sitting between them. Germline V gene lookup returns CDR1 DFQATT and CDR2 SNEGSKA (reference sequence). Here the CDR3 DNA reads TGCAGTGCTAGAATGTTTCAGGAGGGAGCGAAAGCTTTCTTT. Its protein is CSARMFQEGAKAFF.

This clonotype appeared many times. The genes are TRBV7-9 and TRBJ1-5; D is uncertain. From germline, CDR1 is SEHNR and CDR2 FQNEAQ (reference sequence). This CDR3 spans 17 amino acids. Trimming took off 2 bases at V and 0 bases at J, with 14 bases between the two ends. Here the CDR3 reads CASSLSLDGLSNQPQHF. In DNA, the CDR3 is TGTGCCAGCAGCTTATCCCTGGACGGCCTTAGCAATCAGCCCCAGCATTTT. The full variable domain, in which reference TRBV7-9 and TRBJ1-5 provide the parts outside the CDR3, is DTGVSQNPRHKITKRGQNVTFRCDPISEHNRLYWYRQTLGQGPEFLTYFQNEAQLEKSRLLSDRFSAERPKGSFSTLEIQRTEQGDSAMYLCASSLSLDGLSNQPQHFGDGTRLSIL.

This clonotype appeared many times. The chain combines TRBV7-3 with TRBJ2-7; TRBD2 is a possible D gene (6 bases). The CDR3 totals 13 residues. The V end lost 2 bases, the J end lost 6 bases, and 11 bases lay between the germline ends. Germline loops: CDR1 SGHTA, CDR2 FQGTGA. CDR3 region: CASSLQPGLEQYF. The CDR3 bases are TGTGCCAGCAGCTTACAACCGGGACTCGAGCAGTACTTC. Supplemented by reference TRBV7-3 and TRBJ2-7, the full variable domain reads GAGVSQTPSNKVTEKGKYVELRCDPISGHTALYWYRQSLGQGPEFLIYFQGTGAADDSGLPNDRFFAVRPEGSVSTLKIQRTERGDSAVYLCASSLQPGLEQYFGPGTRLTVT.

The V call is TRBV11-2, the J call TRBJ2-7; TRBD1 aligns across 8 bases. The CDR3 runs to 15 residues. Germline V gives CDR1 SGHAT, CDR2 FQNNGV. Trimming removed 5 bases from V and 2 bases from J; junction bases left unmatched: 8. Here the CDR3 DNA reads TGTGCCAGCAGCCCGTACGGACAGGGAACCTACGAGCAGTACTTC. Translating gives CASSPYGQGTYEQYF.

The chain uses TRBV4-3 and TRBJ2-7; 10 nucleotides agree with TRBD1. This CDR3 has 15 residues. Germline V gene data show CDR1 as LGHNA and CDR2 as YSLEER. The trim removed 0 bases at V and 5 bases at J, leaving 4 bases unmatched. The CDR3 sequence: CASSQEGTGAHEQYF. The CDR3 coding sequence is TGCGCCAGCAGCCAAGAAGGGACAGGGGCCCACGAGCAGTACTTC.